A single sample gave rise to the 6 T cell receptor beta chains below, sequenced in a study of shared clonotypes between healthy human individuals. Sequencing was performed with immunoSEQ multiplex PCR; in TCRdb, only in-frame clones are kept and a portion is missing. The data contain more than 1.2 million clones, approximately 98.5% of them seen just once; the ten biggest clones take up under 0.45%. What was sequenced was naive CD4+ T cells sorted from blood. Specified subset: CD45RA+ positively selected. The source of these receptors is a man aged 25 to 40 in good health.

The chain has TRBV5-8 and TRBJ1-2; D gene uncertain. The CDR3 consists of 10 residues. Deletions cut 2 bases from V and 4 bases from J, with 0 bases between. CDR1 and CDR2 (germline): SGHTS, YDEGEE. The chain's CDR3 is CASSFYGYTF. The CDR3 DNA is TGTGCCAGCAGCTTCTATGGCTACACCTTC.

This clone was counted once. This chain connects TRBV11-3 to TRBJ2-7; TRBD1 might be the D (6 bases). The ends were cut back, 5 bases at V and 1 base at J, with 12 bases in the middle. The CDR3 extends over 14 amino acids. Germline assignment: CDR1 SGHNT and CDR2 YENEEA. The chain's CDR3 is CASSPTGQSYEQYF. The CDR3 region has the DNA TGTGCCAGCAGCCCGACCGGACAGTCCTACGAGCAGTACTTC.

The chain joins TRBV7-2 to TRBJ2-5; 9 nucleotides align to TRBD2. Germline V gene lookup returns CDR1 SGHTA and CDR2 FQGNSA. CDR3 length equals 15 residues. J was trimmed by 5 bases and V by 5 bases; bases with no gene match: 9. CDR3 amino acids: CASSPGLALRETQYF. The CDR3 DNA is TGTGCCAGCAGCCCGGGACTAGCCCTTCGGGAGACCCAGTACTTC. Full variable domain (missing parts from reference TRBV7-2 and TRBJ2-5): GAGVSQSPSNKVTEKGKDVELRCDPISGHTALYWYRQSLGQGLEFLIYFQGNSAPDKSGLPSDRFSAERTGGSVSTLTIQRTQQEDSAVYLCASSPGLALRETQYFGPGTRLLVL.

J is TRBJ2-1 and V is TRBV11-2; possibly TRBD1 for D (6 bases). Trimming left V 0 bases short and J 7 bases short, with 7 bases between. Germline CDR1 is SGHAT and CDR2 is FQNNGV. CDR3 size: 13 residues. CDR3 bases: TGTGCCAGCAGCTTAGATCAGGGGAATGAGCAGTTCTTC. Protein sequence: CASSLDQGNEQFF.

This rearrangement joins TRBV6-5 to TRBJ2-7; the D gene could be TRBD1 or TRBD2 (5 bases each). CDR1 and CDR2 from the germline V gene are MNHEY and SVGAGI. The CDR3 has 15 residues. V was pared by 6 bases and J by 2 bases, with 17 bases between. In DNA form, the CDR3 reads TGTGCCAGCAGGGATTACCGGGACCCGACCTACGAGCAGTACTTC. It is translated as CASRDYRDPTYEQYF.

This chain links TRBV19 with TRBJ2-7; a weak D match, TRBD2 (6 bases). Germline assignment: CDR1 LNHDA and CDR2 SQIVND (reference sequence). Trimming stripped 3 bases from V and 4 bases from J, with 19 bases between. CDR3 length equals 16 residues. DNA of the CDR3: TGTGCCAGTAGTATTGTGCTTGTTCGCGGGATATACGAGCAGTACTTC. Translated: CASSIVLVRGIYEQYF.